This entry lists 11 T cell receptor beta chains sequenced from one sample in a study of shared clonotypes between healthy human individuals. Using immunoSEQ multiplex PCR, the repertoire was profiled, and TCRdb retains in-frame clones only, with some absent. The data show about 2.5 million clones, approximately 90% seen once. Sequencing was carried out using naive CD4+ T cells from PBMCs. The subset: CD45RA+ positively selected. Receptors were obtained from a young man in good health. Some clones in this sample may be carry-over from other donors' samples.

The V gene is TRBV6-5, the J gene TRBJ2-2, with D perhaps matching TRBD1 (5 bases). Trimming pared 6 bases from V and 4 bases from J, leaving 12 bases between. This CDR3 spans 14 amino acids. CDR1 is MNHEY and CDR2 is SVGAGI in the germline V gene. The CDR3, as DNA: TGTGCCAGCAGCCCATACAGGTTCACCGGGGAGCTGTTTTTT. Its protein product is CASSPYRFTGELFF.

The J gene is TRBJ2-1, the V gene TRBV19; 12 bases line up with TRBD2. Germline lookup yields CDR1 LNHDA and CDR2 SQIVND (reference sequence). Germline trimming cut 4 bases from V and 4 bases from J; bases unmatched to any gene: 2. The CDR3 is 15 amino acids. The DNA of the CDR3 is TGTGCCAGTAGTACGACTAGCGGGAGTTACAATGAGCAGTTCTTC. This codes for CASSTTSGSYNEQFF. The whole variable domain, filled in from reference TRBV19 and TRBJ2-1, reads DGGITQSPKYLFRKEGQNVTLSCEQNLNHDAMYWYRQDPGQGLRLIYYSQIVNDFQKGDIAEGYSVSREKKESFPLTVTSAQKNPTAFYLCASSTTSGSYNEQFFGPGTRLTVL.

This rearrangement joins TRBV18 to TRBJ2-2; unclear D gene. The CDR3 covers 16 residues. V was pared by 4 bases and J by 0 bases, with 12 bases between. CDR1 is KGHSH and CDR2 is LQKENI in the germline V gene. The chain's CDR3 is CASSRYGGPNTGELFF. The CDR3 DNA follows: TGTGCCAGCTCACGGTATGGCGGCCCGAACACCGGGGAGCTGTTTTTT. Full variable domain (outside the CDR3, taken from reference TRBV18 and TRBJ2-2): NAGVMQNPRHLVRRRGQEARLRCSPMKGHSHVYWYRQLPEEGLKFMVYLQKENIIDESGMPKERFSAEFPKEGPSILRIQQVVRGDSAAYFCASSRYGGPNTGELFFGEGSRLTVL.

This rearrangement joins TRBV9 to TRBJ2-5; D gene unclear. V was shortened by 0 bases and J by 9 bases, with 12 bases between the two germline ends. This CDR3 is 13 amino acids long. Germline V gives CDR1 SGDLS, CDR2 YYNGEE. The CDR3 region has the DNA TGTGCCAGCAGCGTAGTGACCAGATCCGCCCAGTACTTC. Protein product: CASSVVTRSAQYF.

The chain couples TRBV11-2 to TRBJ2-7; TRBD2 agrees at 9 bases. The germline CDR1 and CDR2 sequences are SGHAT and FQNNGV. The CDR3 sequence is 14 residues long. Unmatched junction bases numbered 8, after V lost 5 bases and J lost 6 bases. The CDR3 DNA reads as TGTGCCAGCAGCATTAGCGGGAGCTTCACCGAGCAGTACTTC. As protein: CASSISGSFTEQYF.

With respect to this clone: Other DNA sequences in this specimen translate into the identical CDR3. The rearrangement joins TRBV28 to TRBJ1-4, with D possibly being TRBD1 (5 bases). Germline loops: CDR1 MDHEN, CDR2 SYDVKM. The CDR3 totals 16 residues. V was shortened by 2 bases and J by 2 bases, with 12 bases between the two germline ends. In DNA form, the CDR3 reads TGTGCCAGCAGTTTACGCGGGGCGGCGACTAATGAAAAACTGTTTTTT. Protein product: CASSLRGAATNEKLFF.

Turning to this clone: Other DNA variants within this sample encode the same CDR3. The V call is TRBV18, the J call TRBJ1-4; TRBD1 aligns across 9 bases. The CDR3 contains 15 residues. Germline loops: CDR1 KGHSH, CDR2 LQKENI. V lost 2 bases, J lost 2 bases, and 0 bases stayed unmatched. The CDR3 reads CASSPGTGTNEKLFF. The CDR3 region has the DNA TGTGCCAGCTCACCAGGGACAGGGACTAATGAAAAACTGTTTTTT.

This chain joins TRBV11-2 and TRBJ1-5; the D gene is possibly TRBD1 (6 bases). V was clipped by 2 bases and J by 1 base, with 12 bases between them. The CDR3 has 16 residues. Looked up from germline, CDR1 is SGHAT and CDR2 is FQNNGV. The CDR3 coding sequence is TGTGCCAGCAGCTTATGGGGGGCAGGGAGCAATCAGCCCCAGCATTTT. This translates into CASSLWGAGSNQPQHF.

This clone was observed a few times. The chain uses TRBV27 and TRBJ1-1; tentative D call: TRBD1 (6 bases). CDR1 is MNHEY and CDR2 is SMNVEV in the germline V gene (reference sequence). CDR3 size: 14 residues. V lost 3 bases, J lost 4 bases, and 12 bases lay in between. The CDR3 reads CASSFRGAVTEAFF. The CDR3 DNA reads as TGTGCCAGCAGTTTCCGGGGGGCGGTCACTGAAGCTTTCTTT.

Worth noting for this clone: Other DNA sequences in this sample translate to the same CDR3. J is TRBJ1-5 and V is TRBV6-1, with D possibly TRBD1 on 6 matching bases. With 4 bases removed from V and 2 bases from J, the gap between germline ends came to 6 bases. Germline CDR1 and CDR2: MNHNS and SASEGT. The CDR3 is 13 residues long. CDR3 sequence: CASSGTGNQPQHF. The CDR3 DNA is TGTGCCAGCAGTGGGACAGGCAATCAGCCCCAGCATTTT.

CDR3 loop: CASSLGRGRDTQYF. The CDR3 bases are TGTGCCAGCAGCTTGGGGAGGGGAAGGGATACGCAGTATTTT. The chain has TRBV7-3 and TRBJ2-3, with 7 bases identical to TRBD2. Per germline, CDR1 SGHTA and CDR2 FQGTGA. The CDR3 spans 14 residues. After removal of 3 bases from V and 6 bases from J, the junction contained 6 bases not matched to a gene.